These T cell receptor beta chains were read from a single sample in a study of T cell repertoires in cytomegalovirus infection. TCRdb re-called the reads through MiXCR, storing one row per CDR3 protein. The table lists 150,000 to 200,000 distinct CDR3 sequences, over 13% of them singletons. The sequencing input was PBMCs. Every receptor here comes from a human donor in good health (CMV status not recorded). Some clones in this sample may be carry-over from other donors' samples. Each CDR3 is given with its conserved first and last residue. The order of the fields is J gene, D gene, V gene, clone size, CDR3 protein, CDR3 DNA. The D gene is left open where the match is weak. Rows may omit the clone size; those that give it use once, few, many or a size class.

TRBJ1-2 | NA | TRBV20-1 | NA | CSARVFDPNYGYTF | TGCAGTGCTAGAGTCTTCGACCCTAACTATGGCTACACCTTC
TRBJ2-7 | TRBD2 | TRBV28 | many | CASGTSGISSYEQYF | TGTGCCAGCGGGACTAGCGGAATAAGCTCCTACGAGCAGTACTTC
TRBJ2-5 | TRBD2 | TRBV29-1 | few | CSVYGLALQETQYF | TGCAGCGTCTACGGACTAGCGCTACAAGAGACCCAGTACTTC
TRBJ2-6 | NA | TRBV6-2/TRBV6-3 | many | CATTTGLNAGANVLTF | TGTGCCACGACAACGGGGCTCAACGCTGGGGCCAACGTCCTGACTTTC
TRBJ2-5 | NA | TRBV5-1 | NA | CASSLELRGRETQYF | TGCGCCAGCAGCTTGGAACTCAGGGGACGAGAGACCCAGTACTTC
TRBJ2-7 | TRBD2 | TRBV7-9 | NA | CASSFQLAGGPSEQYF | TGTGCCAGCAGCTTCCAACTAGCGGGGGGGCCAAGCGAGCAGTACTTC
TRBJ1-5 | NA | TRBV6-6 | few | CASTTPSGVQPQHF | TGTGCCAGCACCACCCCATCGGGGGTTCAGCCCCAGCATTTT
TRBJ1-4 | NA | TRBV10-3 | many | CAISDSRSTNEKLFF | TGTGCCATCAGTGACAGTAGATCAACTAATGAAAAACTGTTTTTT
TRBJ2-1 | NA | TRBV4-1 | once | CASSQGGKQFF | TGCGCCAGCAGCCAAGGGGGTAAGCAGTTCTTC
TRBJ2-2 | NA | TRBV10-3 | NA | CAISPSRPNTGELFF | TGTGCCATCAGCCCATCTAGACCGAACACCGGGGAGCTGTTTTTT
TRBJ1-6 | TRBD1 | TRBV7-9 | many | CASCSWTGVYNSPLHF | TGTGCCAGCTGCTCCTGGACAGGGGTATATAATTCACCCCTCCACTTT
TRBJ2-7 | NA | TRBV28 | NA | CASKNREAYEQYF | TGTGCCAGCAAAAACAGGGAAGCCTACGAGCAGTACTTC
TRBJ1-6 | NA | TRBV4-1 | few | CASDQDVLSSYNSPLHF | TGCGCCAGTGACCAGGATGTTCTCAGCTCCTATAATTCACCCCTCCACTTT
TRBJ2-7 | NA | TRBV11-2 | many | CASRGAPLYEQYF | TGTGCCAGCAGGGGAGCCCCTCTTTACGAGCAGTACTTC
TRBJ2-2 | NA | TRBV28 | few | CASSTLAGELFF | TGTGCCAGCAGTACACTAGCCGGGGAGCTGTTTTTT
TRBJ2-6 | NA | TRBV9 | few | CASSLRGARSGANVLTF | TGTGCCAGCAGCCTCCGCGGGGCGCGCTCTGGGGCCAACGTCCTGACTTTC
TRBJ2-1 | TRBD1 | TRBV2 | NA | CASSVGQGIHEQFF | TGTGCCAGCAGTGTGGGACAGGGAATCCATGAGCAGTTCTTC
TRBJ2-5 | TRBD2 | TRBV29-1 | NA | CSVEDLAGGGLDF | TGCAGCGTGGAAGATTTAGCGGGAGGGGGGTTGGACTTC
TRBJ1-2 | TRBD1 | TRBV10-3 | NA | CAMADRGLGYGYTF | TGTGCCATGGCTGACAGGGGGCTCGGCTATGGCTACACCTTC
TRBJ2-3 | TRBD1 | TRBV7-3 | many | CASSSDRGGDTQYF | TGTGCCAGCAGCTCCGACAGGGGGGGGGATACGCAGTATTTT
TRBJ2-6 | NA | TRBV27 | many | CASSPSSGANVLTF | TGTGCCAGCTCCCCAAGCTCTGGGGCCAACGTCCTGACTTTC
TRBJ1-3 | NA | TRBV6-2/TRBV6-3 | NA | CASSYGASGNTIYF | TGTGCCAGCAGTTACGGGGCATCTGGAAACACCATATATTTT
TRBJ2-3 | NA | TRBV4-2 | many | CASSSIHGTGTDTQYF | TGTGCCAGCAGCTCCATTCATGGGACTGGCACAGATACGCAGTATTTT
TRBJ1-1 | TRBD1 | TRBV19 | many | CASSVNRGRRFTEAFF | TGTGCCAGTAGTGTCAACAGGGGGCGTCGGTTCACTGAAGCTTTCTTT
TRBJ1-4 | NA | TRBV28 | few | CASSFQGSDEKLFF | TGTGCCAGCAGTTTTCAAGGTAGTGATGAAAAACTGTTTTTT
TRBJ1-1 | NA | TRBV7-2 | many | CASSPTGTEAFF | TGTGCCAGCAGCCCTACAGGGACTGAAGCTTTCTTT
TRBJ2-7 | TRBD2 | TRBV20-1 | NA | CSARDRRTSNEQYF | TGCAGTGCTAGAGATCGCAGGACTAGCAACGAGCAGTACTTC
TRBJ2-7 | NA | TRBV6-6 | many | CASSYSGPTYEQYF | TGTGCCAGCAGTTATTCGGGACCGACCTACGAGCAGTACTTC
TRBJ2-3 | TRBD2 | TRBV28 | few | CATLGLAGLTDTQYF | TGTGCCACCCTCGGACTAGCGGGGCTGACAGATACGCAGTATTTT
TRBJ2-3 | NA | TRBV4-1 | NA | CASSQEAPPAVIDTQYF | TGCGCCAGCAGCCAAGAAGCTCCTCCAGCGGTGATAGATACGCAGTATTTT
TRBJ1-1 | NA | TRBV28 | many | CASSGGDTFF | TGTGCCAGCAGTGGAGGTGACACTTTCTTT
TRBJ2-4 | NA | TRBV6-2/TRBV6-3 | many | CASSSLPLAKNIQYF | TGTGCCAGCAGTTCGTTACCTCTAGCCAAAAACATTCAGTACTTC
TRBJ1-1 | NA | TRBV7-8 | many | CASSKDREAFF | TGTGCCAGCAGCAAAGACAGGGAAGCTTTCTTT
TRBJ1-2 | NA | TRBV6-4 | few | CASSPGQTNYGYTF | TGTGCCAGCAGTCCGGGACAAACTAACTATGGCTACACCTTC
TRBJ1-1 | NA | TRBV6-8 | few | CASRLYSTGHTEAFF | TGTGCCAGCAGACTCTACTCTACAGGACACACTGAAGCTTTCTTT
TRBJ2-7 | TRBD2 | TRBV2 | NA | CASSDPASGSSYEQYF | TGTGCCAGCAGTGATCCGGCTAGCGGAAGCTCCTACGAGCAGTACTTC
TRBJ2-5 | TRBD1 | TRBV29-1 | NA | CSVIPGTGSPETQYF | TGCAGCGTTATCCCCGGGACAGGGTCCCCAGAGACCCAGTACTTC
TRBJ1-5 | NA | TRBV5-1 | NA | CASSLEEGNQPQHF | TGCGCCAGCAGCTTGGAGGAGGGGAATCAGCCCCAGCATTTT
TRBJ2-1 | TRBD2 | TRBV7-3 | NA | CASSDWEGEQFF | TGTGCCAGCAGCGACTGGGAGGGGGAGCAGTTCTTC
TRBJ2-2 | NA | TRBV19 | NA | CASLQDTGELFF | TGTGCCAGCCTACAGGACACCGGGGAGCTGTTTTTT